This paragraph reports one T cell receptor beta chain. What it recognizes is unknown. The data were produced by immunoSEQ multiplex PCR, yet TCRdb's version contains in-frame clones alone and is incomplete. The sample lists 400,000 to 500,000 clones; about 79% were seen once. CDR3 size: 16 residues. Germline V gives CDR1 SGHDN, CDR2 FVKESK. J lost 2 bases, V lost 2 bases, and 2 bases had no gene match. This entry belongs to a study of shared clonotypes between healthy human individuals. Study observations and caveats: Sharing of clonotypes among donors was expected to vary with sequencing depth. The low donor count limited represented genetic and exposure-history diversity.

The chain has TRBV14 and TRBJ2-1, with TRBD2 matching 11 bases. This clonotype originated in a woman aged 40 to 50 in good health. Some clones in this sample may be carry-over from other donors' samples. The sample comprised PBMCs. The CDR3 loop is CASSQHSGRAYNEQFF. The CDR3 DNA follows: TGTGCCAGCAGCCAACATAGCGGGAGGGCCTACAATGAGCAGTTCTTC. The whole variable domain, remainder taken from reference TRBV14 and TRBJ2-1, is EAGVTQFPSHSVIEKGQTVTLRCDPISGHDNLYWYRRVMGKEIKFLLHFVKESKQDESGMPNNRFLAERTGGTYSTLKVQPAELEDSGVYFCASSQHSGRAYNEQFFGPGTRLTVL.